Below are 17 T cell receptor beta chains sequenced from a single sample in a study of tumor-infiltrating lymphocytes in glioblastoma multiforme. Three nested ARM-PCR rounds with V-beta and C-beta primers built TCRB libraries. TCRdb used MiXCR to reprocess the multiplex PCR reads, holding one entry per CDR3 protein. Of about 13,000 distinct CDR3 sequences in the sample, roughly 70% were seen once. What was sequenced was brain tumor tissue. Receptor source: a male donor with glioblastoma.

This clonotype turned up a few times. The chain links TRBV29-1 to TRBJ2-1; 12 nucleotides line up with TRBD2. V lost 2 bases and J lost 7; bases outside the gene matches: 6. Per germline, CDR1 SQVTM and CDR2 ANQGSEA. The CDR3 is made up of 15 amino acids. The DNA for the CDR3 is TGCAGCGTTGAACCTAGCGGGAGGGTCAGGAATGAGCAGTTCTTC. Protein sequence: CSVEPSGRVRNEQFF.

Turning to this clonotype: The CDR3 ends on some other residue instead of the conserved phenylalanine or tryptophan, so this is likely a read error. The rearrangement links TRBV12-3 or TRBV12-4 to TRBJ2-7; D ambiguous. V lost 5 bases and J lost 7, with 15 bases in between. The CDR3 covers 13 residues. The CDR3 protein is CASSPKGSDEQYY. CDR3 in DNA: TGTGCCAGCAGTCCCAAGGGTTCTGATGAGCAGTACTAC.

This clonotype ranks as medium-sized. The CDR3 here is CASSYAGRGELFF. The CDR3 DNA is TGTGCCAGCAGTTATGCAGGGAGGGGGGAGCTGTTTTTT. This sequence joins TRBV6-5 and TRBJ2-2, with TRBD2 as a possible D gene (6 bases). From germline, CDR1 is MNHEY and CDR2 SVGAGI. The V end lost 3 bases, the J end lost 8 bases, and 10 bases lay between the germline ends. This CDR3 has 13 residues.

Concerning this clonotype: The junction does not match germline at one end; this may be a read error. The CDR3 nucleotides read TGCAGTGCTAACAGGGGGGTGTCCTACAATGGGCAGTTCTTC. Translating it yields CSANRGVSYNGQFF. The V gene is TRBV20-1, the J gene TRBJ2-1; 8 bases fit TRBD1. CDR3 length equals 14 residues. Germline V gives CDR1 DFQATT, CDR2 SNEGSKA (reference sequence).

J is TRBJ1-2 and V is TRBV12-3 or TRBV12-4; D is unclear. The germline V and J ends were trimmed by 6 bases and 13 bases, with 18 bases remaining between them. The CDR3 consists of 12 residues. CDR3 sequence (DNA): TGTGCCAGCAGCTCAGCTAACTATGTCTGCACCTTC. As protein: CASSSANYVCTF.

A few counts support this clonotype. CDR3 DNA sequence: TGTGCCAGCAGCTCAGGACAGGGGGAAGAGACCCAGTACTTC. Amino acid sequence: CASSSGQGEETQYF. V usage is TRBV11-2 and J usage is TRBJ2-5, with 10 positions matching TRBD1. Losses at the gene ends were 4 bases for V and 3 bases for J; bases not matched to a gene: 2. Per the germline V gene, CDR1 is SGHAT and CDR2 is FQNNGV. This CDR3 contains 14 residues.

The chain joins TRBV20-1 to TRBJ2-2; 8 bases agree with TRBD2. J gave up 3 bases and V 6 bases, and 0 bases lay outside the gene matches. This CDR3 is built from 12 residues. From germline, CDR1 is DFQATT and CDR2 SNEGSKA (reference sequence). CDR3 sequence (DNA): TGCAGTGCAGCGGGGGACACCGGGGAGCTGTTTTTT. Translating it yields CSAAGDTGELFF.

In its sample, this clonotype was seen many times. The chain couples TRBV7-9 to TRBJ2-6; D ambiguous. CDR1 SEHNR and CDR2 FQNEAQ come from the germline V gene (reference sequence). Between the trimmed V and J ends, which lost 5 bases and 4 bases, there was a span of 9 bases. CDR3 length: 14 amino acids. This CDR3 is CASSNPSGANVLTF. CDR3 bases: TGTGCCAGCAGCAACCCGTCAGGGGCCAACGTCCTGACTTTC.

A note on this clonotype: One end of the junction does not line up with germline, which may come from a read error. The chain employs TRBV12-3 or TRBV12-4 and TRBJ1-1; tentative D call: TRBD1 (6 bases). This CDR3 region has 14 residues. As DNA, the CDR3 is TGTGCCAGCAGACAGGGTCTCACGAACACAGAAGCTTTCTTT. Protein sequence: CASRQGLTNTEAFF.

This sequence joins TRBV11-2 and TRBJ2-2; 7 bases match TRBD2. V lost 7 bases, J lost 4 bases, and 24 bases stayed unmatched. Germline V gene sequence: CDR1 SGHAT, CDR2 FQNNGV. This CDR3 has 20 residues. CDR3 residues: CASTPSFGQGLAVSTGELFF. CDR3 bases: TGTGCCAGCACTCCCTCGTTCGGCCAAGGGCTAGCGGTAAGCACCGGGGAGCTGTTTTTT.

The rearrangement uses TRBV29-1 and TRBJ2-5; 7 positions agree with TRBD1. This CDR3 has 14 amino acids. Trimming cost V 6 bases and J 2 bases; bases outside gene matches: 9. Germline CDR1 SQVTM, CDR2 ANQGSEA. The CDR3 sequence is CSVDDKGAQETQYF. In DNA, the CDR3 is TGCAGCGTCGATGACAAGGGGGCGCAAGAGACCCAGTACTTC.

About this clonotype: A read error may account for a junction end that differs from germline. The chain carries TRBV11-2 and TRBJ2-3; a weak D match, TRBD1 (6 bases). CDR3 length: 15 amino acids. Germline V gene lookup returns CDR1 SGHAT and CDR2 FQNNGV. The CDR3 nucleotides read TGTACCAGCAGCTTACAGGGCGCGCGGACAGATACGCAGTATTTT. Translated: CTSSLQGARTDTQYF.

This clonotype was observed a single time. This CDR3 reads CASSPYNTGELFF. In DNA form, the CDR3 reads TGCGCCAGCAGCCCATATAACACCGGGGAGCTGTTTTTT. The V gene is TRBV10-1, the J gene TRBJ2-2; D not certain. Germline loops: CDR1 WNHNN, CDR2 SYGVQD (reference sequence). This CDR3 region has 13 residues. V was pared by 6 bases and J by 2 bases, with 7 bases between.

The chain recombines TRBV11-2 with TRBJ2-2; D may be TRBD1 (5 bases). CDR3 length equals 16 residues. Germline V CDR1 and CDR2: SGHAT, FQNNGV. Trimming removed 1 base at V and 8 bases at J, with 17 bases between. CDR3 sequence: CASSLAGAIGGGELFF. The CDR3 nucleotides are TGTGCCAGCAGCTTAGCTGGGGCCATCGGTGGTGGGGAGCTGTTTTTT.

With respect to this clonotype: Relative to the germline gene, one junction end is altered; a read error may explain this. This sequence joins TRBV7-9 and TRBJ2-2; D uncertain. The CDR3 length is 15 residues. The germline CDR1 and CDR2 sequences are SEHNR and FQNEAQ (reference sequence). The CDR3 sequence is CASSLEEVGSGELFF. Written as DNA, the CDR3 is TGTGCCAGCAGTTTAGAAGAGGTTGGCTCCGGGGAGCTGTTTTTT.

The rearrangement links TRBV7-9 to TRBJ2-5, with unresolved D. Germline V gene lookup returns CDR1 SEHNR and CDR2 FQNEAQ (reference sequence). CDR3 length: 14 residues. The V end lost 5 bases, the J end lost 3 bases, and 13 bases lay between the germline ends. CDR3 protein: CASSPSDAKETQYF. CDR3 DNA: TGTGCCAGCAGCCCATCGGATGCAAAAGAGACCCAGTACTTC.

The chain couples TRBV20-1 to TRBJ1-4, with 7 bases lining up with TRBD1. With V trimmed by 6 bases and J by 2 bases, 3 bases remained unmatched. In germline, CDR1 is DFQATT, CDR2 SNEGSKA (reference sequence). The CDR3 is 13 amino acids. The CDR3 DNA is TGCAGTGCAACGGGACAGACTAATGAAAAACTGTTTTTT. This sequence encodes CSATGQTNEKLFF.